A single sample gave rise to the 8 T cell receptor beta chains below, sequenced in a study of blood T cell repertoires in COVID-19. The repertoire was sequenced with immunoSEQ multiplex PCR; TCRdb's copy has only in-frame clones and lacks some. The table shows some 250,000 clones, with roughly 85% occurring only once. The sequenced material came from PBMCs or T cells enriched from blood (not recorded which). The receptors originated from a woman between 45 and 65 years old who had recovered from COVID-19.

This rearrangement joins TRBV5-1 to TRBJ2-2, with 10 bases lining up with TRBD1. Germline CDR1 SGHRS, CDR2 YFSETQ. V was pared by 2 bases and J by 3 bases, with 4 bases of the junction left unmatched. This CDR3 has 16 residues. The CDR3 region is CASSLVDRGDTGELFF. The CDR3 DNA is TGCGCCAGCAGCTTAGTGGACAGGGGGGACACCGGGGAGCTGTTTTTT.

This chain links TRBV10-2 with TRBJ2-3; 9 bases align to TRBD2. Trimming at V came to 6 bases and at J to 7 bases, leaving 17 bases not matched to a gene. This CDR3 has 17 residues. Germline V gives CDR1 WSHSY, CDR2 SAAADI. The CDR3 DNA reads as TGCGCCAGCAGACCCCGCCTCGAGGCGGGAGGGCCAAATACGCAGTATTTT. Protein sequence: CASRPRLEAGGPNTQYF.

V usage is TRBV28 and J usage is TRBJ1-1, with a tentative D call TRBD1 (6 bases). Trimming pared 6 bases from V and 10 bases from J, leaving 18 bases between. Per the germline V gene, CDR1 is MDHEN and CDR2 is SYDVKM. This CDR3 region has 13 residues. The CDR3: CASRIKWGPRAFF. In DNA form, the CDR3 reads TGTGCCAGCAGAATCAAGTGGGGGCCGAGAGCTTTCTTT.

The CDR3 DNA is TGCGCCAGCAGCTTGGGTGTTCGGGTGTATGGCTACACCTTC. Protein sequence: CASSLGVRVYGYTF. V gene TRBV5-1 combines with J gene TRBJ1-2; D ambiguous. Germline loops: CDR1 SGHRS, CDR2 YFSETQ. The CDR3 is 14 amino acids. V gave up 0 bases and J gave up 5 bases, with 11 bases separating them.

The V call is TRBV9, the J call TRBJ2-2; a weak D match, TRBD2 (6 bases). V gave up 4 bases and J gave up 2 bases, with 15 bases separating them. CDR1 and CDR2 (germline): SGDLS, YYNGEE. The CDR3 consists of 16 residues. The CDR3 sequence: CASSPRGNSNTGELFF. The CDR3 DNA reads as TGTGCCAGCAGCCCCCGGGGGAACTCAAACACCGGGGAGCTGTTTTTT.

The chain couples TRBV2 to TRBJ1-6; TRBD1 aligns across 7 bases. The CDR3 length is 14 residues. V lost 5 bases and J lost 9; bases outside the gene matches: 7. Germline-derived CDR1 and CDR2 are SNHLY and FYNNEI. The CDR3 loop is CASSSGTASSPLHF. Here the CDR3 DNA reads TGTGCCAGCAGTTCCGGGACAGCTTCTTCACCCCTCCACTTT.

The chain is built from TRBV6-4 and TRBJ2-7; the D gene is possibly TRBD2 (6 bases). CDR3 length equals 13 residues. CDR1 is MRHNA and CDR2 is SNTAGT in the germline V gene. Trimming left V 3 bases short and J 0 bases short, with 6 bases between. The DNA for the CDR3 is TGTGCCAGCAGTGAGGGGGGCTCCTACGAGCAGTACTTC. It is translated as CASSEGGSYEQYF.

J is TRBJ2-1 and V is TRBV4-2, with 10 positions matching TRBD2. This CDR3 is built from 16 residues. The trim removed 3 bases at V and 5 bases at J, leaving 7 bases unmatched. Germline V gene sequence: CDR1 LGHNA, CDR2 YNFKEQ. This CDR3 is CASSQASGGWDNEQFF. The CDR3 DNA reads TGTGCCAGCAGCCAGGCTAGCGGGGGTTGGGACAATGAGCAGTTCTTC.